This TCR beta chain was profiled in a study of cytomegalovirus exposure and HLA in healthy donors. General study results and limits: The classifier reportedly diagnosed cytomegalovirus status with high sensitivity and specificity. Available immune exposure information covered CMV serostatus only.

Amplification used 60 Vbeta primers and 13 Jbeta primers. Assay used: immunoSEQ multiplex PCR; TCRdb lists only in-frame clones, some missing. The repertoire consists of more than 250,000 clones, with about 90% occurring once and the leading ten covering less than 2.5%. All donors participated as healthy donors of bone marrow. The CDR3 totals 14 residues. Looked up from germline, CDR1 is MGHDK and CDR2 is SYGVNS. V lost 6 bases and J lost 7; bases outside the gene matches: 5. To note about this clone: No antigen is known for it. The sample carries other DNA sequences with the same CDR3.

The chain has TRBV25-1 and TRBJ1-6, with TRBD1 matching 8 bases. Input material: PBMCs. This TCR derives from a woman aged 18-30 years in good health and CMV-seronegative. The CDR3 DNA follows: TGTGCCAGCAGACCCGGGACAGGCAATTCACCCCTCCACTTT. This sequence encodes CASRPGTGNSPLHF.